The next 28 T cell receptor beta chains were all read from a single sample in a study of response to subunit inactivated influenza vaccine (dated by TCRdb to between 2017 and 2018). The library came from RT-PCR. TCRdb lists the instrument as Illumina HiSeq 2500. The public sequencing data were trimmed at Q25 with fastp and processed into clonotypes with MiXCR by TCRdb, which kept only in-frame beta chains. Each record represents a unique CDR3 protein, reported with the most common genes and DNA among its rows. In all, the sample holds hundreds of thousands of distinct CDR3 sequences, and approximately 24% of those were seen once. The ten top clones hold approximately 1.9% of the sample. This specimen consisted of CD4+ T cells sorted from PBMCs, obtained 5 days after vaccination. The receptors shown here come from a man aged 45-60 years who received an inactivated influenza vaccine. Donor details come from another sample of the same person, matched by shared clones.

This clonotype was seen more than once but under ten times. V is TRBV5-1 and J is TRBJ2-1; the match to TRBD2 covers 9 bases. The CDR3 length is 15 residues. Trimming took 0 bases from V and 7 from J; bases not matched to a gene: 5. CDR1 SGHRS and CDR2 YFSETQ come from the germline V gene. The DNA for the CDR3 is TGCGCCAGCAGCTTGGATTCTAGCGGGATAAATGAGCAGTTCTTC. It translates to CASSLDSSGINEQFF.

This clonotype showed up just a few times. V and J are TRBV10-2 and TRBJ2-3, with D possibly matching TRBD2 (7 bases). The germline gives CDR1 WSHSY, CDR2 SAAADI. The ends were cut back, 11 bases at V and 6 bases at J, with 18 bases in the middle. This CDR3 contains 13 residues. Written as DNA, the CDR3 is TGCGCCGGGGGGGGCAGTCAGGCGGATACGCAGTATTTT. Its translation is CAGGGSQADTQYF.

This clonotype appeared a few times. The rearrangement joins TRBV4-3 to TRBJ2-5, with TRBD2 identical over 9 bases. J was trimmed by 5 bases and V by 3 bases; bases with no gene match: 4. The germline gives CDR1 LGHNA, CDR2 YSLEER. The CDR3 is 14 amino acids. In DNA form, the CDR3 reads TGCGCCAGCAGCCAGTGGACTAGCGCCGAGACCCAGTACTTC. Its protein is CASSQWTSAETQYF.

V gene TRBV30 combines with J gene TRBJ2-3; 7 bases agree with TRBD1. Losses at the gene ends were 4 bases for V and 0 bases for J; bases not matched to a gene: 1. Germline lookup yields CDR1 GTSNPN and CDR2 SVGIG (reference sequence). This CDR3 is built from 13 residues. The DNA for the CDR3 is TGTGCCTGGACGACAGGGAGCACAGATACGCAGTATTTT. Protein product: CAWTTGSTDTQYF. The variable domain in full, with the rest retrieved from reference TRBV30 and TRBJ2-3, is SQTIHQWPATLVQPVGSPLSLECTVEGTSNPNLYWYRQAAGRGLQLLFYSVGIGQISSEVPQNLSASRPQDRQFILSSKKLLLSDSGFYLCAWTTGSTDTQYFGPGTRLTVL.

The chain couples TRBV5-1 to TRBJ2-5; tentatively, D is TRBD2 (5 bases). The CDR3 contains 16 residues. Germline V gene data show CDR1 as SGHRS and CDR2 as YFSETQ. V lost 0 bases and J 5 bases, leaving 17 bases between the germline ends. This chain's CDR3 is CASSLDGDGVVETQYF. The CDR3, as DNA: TGCGCCAGCAGCTTGGATGGCGACGGGGTAGTGGAGACCCAGTACTTC.

This clonotype was observed a few times. The chain joins TRBV3-1 to TRBJ2-1; D call uncertain. CDR1 and CDR2 (germline): LGHDT, YNNKEL (reference sequence). The CDR3 covers 14 residues. Trimming removed 0 bases at V and 8 bases at J, with 11 bases between. This chain's CDR3 is CASSQEGFPHEQFF. In DNA, the CDR3 is TGTGCCAGCAGCCAAGAGGGGTTCCCCCATGAGCAGTTCTTC.

The genes are TRBV6-2 or TRBV6-3 and TRBJ2-7, with TRBD2 as a possible D gene (5 bases). The CDR3 is 16 residues long. V shed 7 bases and J shed 4 bases, with 23 bases lying between them. Per germline, CDR1 MNHEY and CDR2 SVGEGT. CDR3 sequence: CASTAPGYRTSYEQYF. The CDR3 coding sequence is TGTGCCAGCACTGCTCCGGGGTACCGTACGTCTTACGAGCAGTACTTC.

This clonotype was found a few times. The chain joins TRBV6-1 to TRBJ1-3, with TRBD1 identical over 8 bases. The CDR3 spans 15 residues. Germline trimming cut 6 bases from V and 1 base from J; bases unmatched to any gene: 5. CDR1 is MNHNS and CDR2 is SASEGT in the germline V gene. CDR3 region: CASSVDRVSGNTIYF. The CDR3, as DNA: TGTGCCAGCAGCGTGGACAGGGTATCTGGAAACACCATATATTTT.

The CDR3 nucleotides read TGTGCCAGCAGCAGGGACAGGGAAGGGACCCAGTACTTC. Protein product: CASSRDREGTQYF. The genes are TRBV7-7 and TRBJ2-5, with 9 bases that match TRBD1. There are 13 residues in the CDR3. Looked up from germline, CDR1 is SSHAT and CDR2 is FNYEAQ (reference sequence). Unmatched junction bases numbered 5, after V lost 5 bases and J lost 7 bases.

V usage is TRBV30 and J usage is TRBJ2-3; D gene unclear. CDR3 length: 11 amino acids. The V gene lost 2 bases and the J gene lost 0 bases, with 0 bases spanning the gap. CDR1 is GTSNPN and CDR2 is SVGIG in the germline V gene (reference sequence). The CDR3 DNA reads TGTGCCTGGAGTAGCACAGATACGCAGTATTTT. Translation gives CAWSSTDTQYF.

The sample holds a few counts of this clonotype. The chain employs TRBV28 and TRBJ2-2; 7 positions match TRBD2. The V segment lost 7 bases and the J segment 4 bases; nucleotides outside the gene matches: 9. In germline, CDR1 is MDHEN, CDR2 SYDVKM. This CDR3 contains 15 residues. The CDR3 region is CASTHGGRGTGELFF. The CDR3, as DNA: TGTGCCAGCACCCATGGAGGGAGGGGCACCGGGGAGCTGTTTTTT.

This chain uses TRBV11-3 with TRBJ2-1; D is unclear. CDR1 SGHNT and CDR2 YENEEA come from the germline V gene. V was trimmed by 5 bases and J by 4 bases, leaving 18 bases between them. This CDR3 region has 16 residues. CDR3 DNA sequence: TGTGCCAGCAGCCAAACTGGTACAGTTGGGTACAATGAGCAGTTCTTC. Its translation is CASSQTGTVGYNEQFF.

In nucleotides, the CDR3 is TGTGCCAGCAGTCCCGCCCCGGACAATCAGCCCCAGCATTTT. Its protein is CASSPAPDNQPQHF. The V and J genes are TRBV12-3 or TRBV12-4 and TRBJ1-5, with unresolved D. V lost 5 bases and J 3 bases, leaving 11 bases between the germline ends. There are 14 residues in the CDR3.

This chain connects TRBV5-1 to TRBJ1-6; D is undetermined. V was pared by 0 bases and J by 5 bases, with 9 bases between. Germline CDR1 reads SGHRS; CDR2 reads YFSETQ. This CDR3 has 15 amino acids. This chain's CDR3 is CASSLERLNNSPLHF. Written as DNA, the CDR3 is TGCGCCAGCAGCTTGGAACGCCTTAATAATTCACCCCTCCACTTT.

There are a few counts of this clonotype. The chain recombines TRBV7-3 with TRBJ2-1; 9 bases line up with TRBD1. The V gene's germline CDR1 is SGHTA and CDR2 FQGTGA. Germline trimming cut 4 bases from V and 8 bases from J; bases unmatched to any gene: 3. The CDR3 totals 13 residues. The CDR3 nucleotides read TGTGCCAGCAGCTGGGACAGGGAACATGAGCAGTTCTTC. As protein: CASSWDREHEQFF.

V and J are TRBV9 and TRBJ2-2, with D uncertain. CDR1 and CDR2 (germline): SGDLS, YYNGEE. The CDR3 totals 16 residues. The ends were cut back, 0 bases at V and 0 bases at J, with 9 bases in the middle. The CDR3 coding sequence is TGTGCCAGCAGCGTAGCCGCGGAGTCGAACACCGGGGAGCTGTTTTTT. The encoded protein is CASSVAAESNTGELFF.

This clonotype was seen more than once but under ten times. The chain carries TRBV19 and TRBJ1-5; D gene ambiguous. V lost 6 bases and J lost 7, with 10 bases in between. Germline assignment: CDR1 LNHDA and CDR2 SQIVND (reference sequence). This CDR3 region has 12 residues. The CDR3 is CASSPDRQPQHF. CDR3 sequence (DNA): TGTGCCAGTAGCCCGGATAGACAGCCCCAGCATTTT. Full variable domain (rest looked up from reference TRBV19 and TRBJ1-5): DGGITQSPKYLFRKEGQNVTLSCEQNLNHDAMYWYRQDPGQGLRLIYYSQIVNDFQKGDIAEGYSVSREKKESFPLTVTSAQKNPTAFYLCASSPDRQPQHFGDGTRLSIL.

CDR3 DNA sequence: TGTGCCAGCAGCTTGGGACAGACCCTAAGCTCTGGGGCCAACGTCCTGACTTTC. Residues: CASSLGQTLSSGANVLTF. The genes are TRBV11-2 and TRBJ2-6, with 7 nucleotides matching TRBD1. The CDR3 is 18 residues long. Germline CDR1 is SGHAT and CDR2 is FQNNGV. V shed 3 bases, J shed 0 bases, and the junction held 8 bases outside the gene matches.

This chain links TRBV12-3 or TRBV12-4 with TRBJ1-5; D gene unclear. The CDR3 spans 14 residues. V lost 2 bases, J lost 7 bases, and 12 bases lay in between. CDR3 nucleotide sequence: TGTGCCAGCAGTTTATGGCATAGCGGACAGCCCCAGCATTTT. Amino acids: CASSLWHSGQPQHF.

This clonotype was recorded a few times. This rearrangement joins TRBV24-1 to TRBJ2-3, with TRBD2 matching over 10 bases. Germline V gives CDR1 KGHDR, CDR2 SFDVKD. The V and J ends lost 3 bases and 0 bases, in that order; junction bases with no gene match: 8. This CDR3 is built from 18 residues. CDR3 loop: CATSDPQRGGLSTDTQYF. The CDR3 nucleotides read TGTGCCACCAGTGATCCCCAGCGGGGGGGCCTCAGCACAGATACGCAGTATTTT.

This clonotype has more than one count but fewer than ten. The chain has TRBV5-1 and TRBJ2-3; D is unresolved. This CDR3 region has 11 residues. CDR1 SGHRS and CDR2 YFSETQ come from the germline V gene. Trimming stripped 7 bases from V and 2 bases from J, with 5 bases between. The CDR3 DNA sequence: TGCGCCAGCGGGGTCACAGATACGCAGTATTTT. Translated, it gives CASGVTDTQYF.

The chain links TRBV12-3 or TRBV12-4 to TRBJ1-3, with 7 bases lining up with TRBD1. After removal of 7 bases from V and 4 bases from J, the junction contained 10 bases not matched to a gene. The CDR3 extends over 15 amino acids. The CDR3 coding sequence is TGTGCCAGCACCGGAGGGGGCGCGGAGGGAAACACCATATATTTT. It specifies CASTGGGAEGNTIYF.

The chain is built from TRBV7-2 and TRBJ2-3; the match to TRBD2 covers 9 bases. The CDR3 has 14 residues. Germline V CDR1 and CDR2: SGHTA, FQGNSA. The V and J ends lost 5 bases and 8 bases, in that order; junction bases with no gene match: 8. The CDR3 DNA reads as TGTGCCAGCAGCCCAAGGACTAGCGCGATTACGCAGTATTTT. Translating gives CASSPRTSAITQYF.

V gene TRBV5-1 combines with J gene TRBJ2-5; D may be TRBD2 (6 bases). V shed 5 bases and J shed 7 bases, with 21 bases lying between them. CDR1 is SGHRS and CDR2 is YFSETQ in the germline V gene. The CDR3 runs 15 residues. For the CDR3, the DNA is TGCGCCAGCAGGGAGGGCTCTCCCAGCAAGTGGACCCAGTACTTC. Translated, it gives CASREGSPSKWTQYF.

The V and J genes are TRBV20-1 and TRBJ2-7; 8 bases map to TRBD1. Germline loops: CDR1 DFQATT, CDR2 SNEGSKA (reference sequence). J was trimmed by 4 bases and V by 1 base; bases with no gene match: 6. This CDR3 is 14 amino acids long. The CDR3 spells CSARGAGGEYEQYF. CDR3 bases: TGCAGTGCTAGAGGCGCAGGGGGCGAGTACGAGCAGTACTTC.

This clonotype was seen at least ten times. V gene TRBV9 combines with J gene TRBJ2-1; D not resolved. V dropped 3 bases and J dropped 10 bases, with 14 bases sitting between them. Germline values: CDR1 SGDLS, CDR2 YYNGEE. The CDR3 sequence is 13 residues long. The CDR3 sequence is CASSGNSIAEQFF. CDR3 DNA: TGTGCCAGCAGCGGCAATTCGATCGCAGAGCAGTTCTTC.

At least ten counts were recorded for this clonotype. V and J are TRBV4-3 and TRBJ2-2; no reliable D call. This CDR3 comprises 13 residues. Germline values: CDR1 LGHNA, CDR2 YSLEER. Trimming removed 0 bases at V and 8 bases at J, with 7 bases between. For the CDR3, the DNA is TGCGCCAGCAGCCAAGATAGAGCGGGGGAGCTGTTTTTT. It yields the protein CASSQDRAGELFF.

The rearrangement uses TRBV5-1 and TRBJ2-7; no clear D gene. The CDR3 runs 14 residues. Germline CDR1 SGHRS, CDR2 YFSETQ. The ends were cut back, 4 bases at V and 3 bases at J, with 14 bases in the middle. In nucleotides, the CDR3 is TGCGCCAGCAGCGGAAGCCGGCACTTCTACGAGCAGTACTTC. Protein: CASSGSRHFYEQYF. Filled out from reference TRBV5-1 and TRBJ2-7, the complete variable domain reads KAGVTQTPRYLIKTRGQQVTLSCSPISGHRSVSWYQQTPGQGLQFLFEYFSETQRNKGNFPGRFSGRQFSNSRSEMNVSTLELGDSALYLCASSGSRHFYEQYFGPGTRLTVT.